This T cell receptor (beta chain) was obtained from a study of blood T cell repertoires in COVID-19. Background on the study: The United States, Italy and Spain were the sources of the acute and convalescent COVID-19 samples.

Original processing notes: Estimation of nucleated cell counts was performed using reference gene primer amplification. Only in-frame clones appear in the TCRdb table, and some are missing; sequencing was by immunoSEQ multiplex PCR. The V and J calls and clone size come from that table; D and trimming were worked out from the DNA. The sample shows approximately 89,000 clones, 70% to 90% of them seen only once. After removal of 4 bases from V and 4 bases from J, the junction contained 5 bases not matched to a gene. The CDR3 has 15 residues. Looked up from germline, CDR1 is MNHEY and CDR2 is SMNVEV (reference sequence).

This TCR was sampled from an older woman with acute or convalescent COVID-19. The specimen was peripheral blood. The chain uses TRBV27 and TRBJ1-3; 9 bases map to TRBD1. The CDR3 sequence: CASSSRTGAGNTIYF. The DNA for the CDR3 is TGTGCCAGCAGTTCCCGGACAGGGGCAGGAAACACCATATATTTT.